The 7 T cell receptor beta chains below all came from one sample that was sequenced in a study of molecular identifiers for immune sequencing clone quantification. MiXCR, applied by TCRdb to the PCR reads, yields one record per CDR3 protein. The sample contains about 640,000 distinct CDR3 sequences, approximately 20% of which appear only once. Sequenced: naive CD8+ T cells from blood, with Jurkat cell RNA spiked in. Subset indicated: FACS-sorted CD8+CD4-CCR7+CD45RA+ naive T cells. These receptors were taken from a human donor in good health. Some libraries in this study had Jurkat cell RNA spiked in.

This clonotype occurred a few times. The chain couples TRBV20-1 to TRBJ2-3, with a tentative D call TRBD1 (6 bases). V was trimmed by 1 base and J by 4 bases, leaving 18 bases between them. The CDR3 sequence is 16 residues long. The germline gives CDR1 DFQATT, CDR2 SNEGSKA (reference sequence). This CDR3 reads CSARVIRGLTADTQYF. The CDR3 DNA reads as TGCAGTGCTAGAGTTATAAGGGGGTTAACTGCAGATACGCAGTATTTT.

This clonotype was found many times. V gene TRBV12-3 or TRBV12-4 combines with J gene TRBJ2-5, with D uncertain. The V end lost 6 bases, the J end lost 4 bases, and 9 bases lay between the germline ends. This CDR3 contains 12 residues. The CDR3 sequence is CASSFLGETQYF. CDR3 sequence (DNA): TGTGCCAGCAGCTTCCTCGGAGAGACCCAGTACTTC.

CDR3 region: CASSPSGVLGEQFF. CDR3 coding DNA: TGTGCCAGCAGTCCTAGCGGGGTCTTGGGTGAGCAGTTCTTC. The chain employs TRBV27 and TRBJ2-1; 9 bases are shared with TRBD2. Germline loops: CDR1 MNHEY, CDR2 SMNVEV (reference sequence). The CDR3 contains 14 residues. The ends lost 5 bases at V and 9 bases at J; junction bases unmatched: 8.

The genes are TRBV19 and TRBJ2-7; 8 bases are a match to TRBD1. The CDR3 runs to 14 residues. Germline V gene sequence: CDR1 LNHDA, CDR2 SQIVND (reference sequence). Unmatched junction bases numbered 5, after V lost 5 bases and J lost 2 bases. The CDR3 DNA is TGTGCCAGTAGTGCAACAGGGGGTACCTACGAGCAGTACTTC. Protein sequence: CASSATGGTYEQYF.

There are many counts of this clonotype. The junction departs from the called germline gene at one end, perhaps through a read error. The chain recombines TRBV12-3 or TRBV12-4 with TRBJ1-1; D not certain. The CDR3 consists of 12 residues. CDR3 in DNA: TGTGCCAGCAGTTATGGCAGACCTGAGGCTTTCTTT. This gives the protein CASSYGRPEAFF.

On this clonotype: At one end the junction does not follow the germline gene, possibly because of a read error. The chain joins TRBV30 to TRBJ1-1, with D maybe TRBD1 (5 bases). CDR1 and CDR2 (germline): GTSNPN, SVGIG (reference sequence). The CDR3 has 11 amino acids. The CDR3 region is CAWSVGTEASF. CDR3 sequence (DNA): TGTGCCTGGAGTGTTGGGACTGAAGCTTCCTTT.

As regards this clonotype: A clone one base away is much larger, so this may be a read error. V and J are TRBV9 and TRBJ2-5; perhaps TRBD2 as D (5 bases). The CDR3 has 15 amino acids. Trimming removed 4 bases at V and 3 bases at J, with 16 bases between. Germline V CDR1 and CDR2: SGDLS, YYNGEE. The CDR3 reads CASSPQLVGKETQYF. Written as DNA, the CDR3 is TGTGCCAGCAGCCCCCAACTAGTGGGAAAAGAGACCCAGTACTTC.